What follows are 4 T cell receptor beta chains derived from one specimen sequenced in a study of blood T cell repertoires in COVID-19. TCRdb keeps only in-frame clones here, not all; method: immunoSEQ multiplex PCR. The table records more than 95,000 clones, around 86% of them present only once. The sample was peripheral blood. These receptors all come from a man at least 80 years old with acute or convalescent COVID-19.

The chain combines TRBV28 with TRBJ1-2, with D possibly matching TRBD1 (5 bases). Trimming removed 7 bases from V and 2 bases from J, with 17 bases in between. Germline V CDR1 and CDR2: MDHEN, SYDVKM. This CDR3 spans 15 amino acids. This chain's CDR3 is CASTPTGVPNYGYTF. The CDR3 DNA follows: TGTGCCAGCACCCCGACGGGGGTCCCGAACTATGGCTACACCTTC.

The rearrangement links TRBV10-3 to TRBJ1-1; TRBD1 agrees at 7 bases. This CDR3 spans 14 amino acids. V was clipped by 4 bases and J by 5 bases; unmatched bases: 7. From germline, CDR1 is ENHRY and CDR2 SYGVKD. CDR3 nucleotides: TGTGCCATCAGTGTTAAACAGGGGAGGACTGAAGCTTTCTTT. Protein: CAISVKQGRTEAFF.

The V and J genes are TRBV28 and TRBJ1-4; 8 bases match TRBD1. The germline CDR1 and CDR2 sequences are MDHEN and SYDVKM. After removal of 5 bases from V and 7 bases from J, the junction contained 9 bases not matched to a gene. This CDR3 contains 15 residues. As DNA, the CDR3 is TGTGCCAGCAGTGCAGGGGGACAGGAACGTGAAAAACTGTTTTTT. Amino acid sequence: CASSAGGQEREKLFF.

The V gene is TRBV19, the J gene TRBJ2-3; 8 bases match TRBD2. CDR1 and CDR2 from the germline V gene are LNHDA and SQIVND (reference sequence). The CDR3 is 16 residues long. The trim removed 4 bases at V and 0 bases at J, leaving 6 bases unmatched. This CDR3 reads CASSKIAGTSTDTQYF. The CDR3 coding sequence is TGTGCCAGTAGTAAAATAGCGGGAACTAGCACAGATACGCAGTATTTT. Based on the CDR3 plus reference TRBV19 and TRBJ2-3, the full variable domain is DGGITQSPKYLFRKEGQNVTLSCEQNLNHDAMYWYRQDPGQGLRLIYYSQIVNDFQKGDIAEGYSVSREKKESFPLTVTSAQKNPTAFYLCASSKIAGTSTDTQYFGPGTRLTVL.